This is a list of T cell receptor beta chains from one sample in a study of control samples from healthy donors and cancer patients. Profiled with immunoSEQ multiplex PCR; TCRdb holds only in-frame clones, not every one. The data contain over 100,000 clones, just over 90% of them singletons. Sequencing was done on a sample of blood. The receptors were gathered from a human donor in good health. The donor label of this sample is uncertain. The CDR3 runs from the conserved cysteine through the conserved F or W. The order of the fields is clone size, V gene, J gene, D gene, CDR3 protein, CDR3 DNA. The D gene is left open where the match is weak. Clone size appears in some rows only: once, few, many, or a class for an expanded clone.

NA	TRBV4-1	TRBJ2-1	NA	CASSQDRPEYNEQFF	TGCGCCAGCAGCCAAGATCGGCCAGAGTACAATGAGCAGTTCTTC
once	TRBV7-9	TRBJ2-3	NA	CASTKTQGSIGDTQYF	TGTGCCAGCACCAAAACCCAGGGTAGCATTGGAGATACGCAGTATTTT
NA	TRBV3-1/TRBV3-2	TRBJ2-1	TRBD1	CASSYGQGRGNEQFF	TGTGCCAGCAGCTATGGACAGGGTCGGGGCAATGAGCAGTTCTTC
NA	TRBV5-1	TRBJ1-1	NA	CASTFGFGEAFF	TGCGCCAGCACCTTCGGGTTTGGTGAAGCTTTCTTT
NA	TRBV10-3	TRBJ1-1	NA	CATKTESNTEAFF	TGTGCCACGAAGACAGAGTCGAACACTGAAGCTTTCTTT
NA	TRBV6-5	TRBJ1-6	NA	CASNGAENSPLHF	TGTGCCAGCAATGGGGCGGAGAATTCACCCCTCCACTTT
NA	TRBV10-3	TRBJ1-2	TRBD1	CAIGDSYGYTF	TGTGCCATCGGGGACAGCTATGGCTACACCTTC
NA	TRBV3-1/TRBV3-2	TRBJ1-2	NA	CASSQDGPGGYGYTF	TGTGCCAGCAGCCAAGACGGGCCGGGCGGCTATGGCTACACCTTC
NA	TRBV9	TRBJ2-3	TRBD2	CASSKRLAGPDTQYF	TGTGCCAGCAGCAAACGACTAGCGGGCCCAGATACGCAGTATTTT
NA	TRBV21-1	TRBJ1-2	NA	CASSKFPAARGYGYTF	TGTGCCAGCAGCAAGTTTCCGGCCGCGAGAGGCTATGGCTACACCTTC
NA	TRBV6-1	TRBJ1-5	NA	CASSDPQRRNQPQHF	TGTGCCAGCAGTGATCCACAGAGGAGAAATCAGCCCCAGCATTTT
NA	TRBV5-5	TRBJ2-3	NA	CAASTGPNTDTQYF	TGTGCCGCAAGCACCGGACCGAACACAGATACGCAGTATTTT
NA	TRBV13	TRBJ2-5	NA	CASSQIERGRETQYF	TGTGCCAGCAGCCAAATAGAACGGGGGCGAGAGACCCAGTACTTC
NA	TRBV11-2	TRBJ2-5	NA	CASSLEETQYF	TGTGCCAGCAGCTTAGAAGAGACCCAGTACTTC
NA	TRBV7-8	TRBJ2-7	TRBD2	CASSLSGGAYEQYF	TGTGCCAGCAGCTTATCGGGGGGGGCCTACGAGCAGTACTTC
once	TRBV6-5	TRBJ1-5	NA	CASRYGRNDQPQHF	TGTGCCAGCAGGTACGGACGGAATGATCAGCCCCAGCATTTT
NA	TRBV24-1	TRBJ1-5	NA	CATSDHGSNQPQHF	TGTGCCACCAGTGACCACGGGAGCAATCAGCCCCAGCATTTT